Here is one T cell receptor beta chain with its context. What antigen it recognizes has not been identified. No quality values exist for individual bases; no much larger clone is one base distant. Each collaborating institution followed its own protocols to collect whole blood in K2EDTA tubes. For TCRbeta analysis, collaborator samples were shipped as frozen whole blood, as isolated PBMCs, or as DNA extracted from either sample type. TCRbeta CDR3 regions were amplified from genomic DNA by means of the immunoSEQ Assay, a bias-controlled multiplex PCR. Regarding the original processing steps: The number of nucleated cells in each sample was estimated by amplification of reference gene primers within the assay. Sequence reads were collapsed and filtered to measure the absolute abundance of every unique TCRbeta CDR3 rearrangement. For each sample, productive Simpson clonality was calculated as the square root of Simpson's diversity index across productive rearrangements. The table comes from immuneACCESS by way of TCRdb, which keeps in-frame sequences with V and J called. Part of the clones is missing from these tables; in studies checked, under half for an unresolved V gene and the rest for unknown reasons. V, J and clone size are those of that table, while D and trimming were read from the DNA. The sample table records 55,000 to 80,000 clones; approximately 92% of these occur just once. The ten largest clones take up 5% to 6% of the sample.

This specimen belongs to a study of blood T cell repertoires in COVID-19 (TCRdb year 2020). Regarding the research as a whole: Samples covering the acute and convalescent phases of COVID-19 were provided by collaborators in the United States, Italy and Spain. The material from the prospective study consisted of cDNA or gDNA derived from T cells, B-cell-depleted T cells, or PBMCs. The dataset comprised deeply sampled blood TCRbeta repertoires from subjects exposed to, actively infected with, or recovered from COVID-19. The repertoires were made available in a free public database intended to serve as a resource for research on the immune response to SARS-CoV-2. Samples were obtained from the ongoing ImmuneRACE study (first 160 participants) and from 1,254 subjects provided by 6 global collaborators. Sample metadata almost always included a de-identified subject ID, COVID-19 status, age in years and sex. Where HLA class I and class II types were available, the types were taken from metadata supplied by the sample provider, not from assay-based typing.

Between the V and J ends, shortened by 1 base and 2 bases respectively, the junction contains 10 bases. Reading the germline V gene gives CDR1 SGHTA and CDR2 FQGTGA. Its CDR3 holds 15 amino acids, cysteine through phenylalanine. The kept DNA is CDR3 alone, 45 bases in frame from the first base. Results and caveats for the whole study, not just this receptor: How much clinical and demographic metadata was included differed by source and by participant, and the metadata was provided uncurated.

Sequencing was carried out using peripheral blood. This clonotype was obtained from a human donor in a cohort sampled during active COVID-19. The rearrangement joined TRBV7-3 to TRBJ2-3, with the D gene not clear enough to name. The DNA reads as follows: TGTGCCAGCAGCTTAATCCCGCAGGACACAGATACGCAGTATTTT. Translated, it gives CASSLIPQDTDTQYF. The entire variable domain, with the stretches around the CDR3 drawn from the reference TRBV7-3 and TRBJ2-3 proteins, is GAGVSQTPSNKVTEKGKYVELRCDPISGHTALYWYRQSLGQGPEFLIYFQGTGAADDSGLPNDRFFAVRPEGSVSTLKIQRTERGDSAVYLCASSLIPQDTDTQYFGPGTRLTVL.